The sequence of this TCR beta chain was determined in a study of read filtering for tumor transcriptome and immune sequencing. Study-level background: Patients were approximately 18 male and about 14 female, mean age approximately 60 years, range roughly 47 to 85. Revised staging placed fewer than ten patients in R-ISS I, 15 to 20 in II, six or seven in III. TCR-mapped reads were about 4 to 11 million with IR-seq versus about 85 to 1,300 with RNA-seq.

The CDR3 contains 17 residues. Germline loops: CDR1 SGHRS, CDR2 YFSETQ. V gave up 2 bases and J gave up 1 base; unmatched junction bases: 6. The library was built from about 400 ng RNA with molecular barcoded adaptors for alpha/delta and beta/gamma chains. Via MiXCR, TCRdb re-called the reads, giving one row per CDR3 protein. The sample carries over 25,000 distinct CDR3 sequences, approximately 15% recorded once. Ten or more counts support this clonotype. At the time of active disease, bone marrow was collected from every patient. Sequencing was performed on a population of CD138-negative cells sorted from bone marrow. The chain is built from TRBV5-1 and TRBJ2-1; TRBD2 agrees at 10 bases. The clonotype comes from a donor aged 40 or over with multiple myeloma. The CDR3 DNA follows: TGCGCCAGCAGCTTCCCGACTAGCGGGTTATCCTACAATGAGCAGTTCTTC. Protein: CASSFPTSGLSYNEQFF. The variable domain in full, completed from reference TRBV5-1 and TRBJ2-1, reads KAGVTQTPRYLIKTRGQQVTLSCSPISGHRSVSWYQQTPGQGLQFLFEYFSETQRNKGNFPGRFSGRQFSNSRSEMNVSTLELGDSALYLCASSFPTSGLSYNEQFFGPGTRLTVL.